This T cell receptor beta chain was recorded in a study of blood T cell repertoires in COVID-19. Whole-study context: The samples span acute and convalescent COVID-19 from the United States, Italy and Spain.

In the authors' workflow: Estimation of nucleated cell counts was performed using reference gene primer amplification. TCRdb's table, derived via immunoSEQ multiplex PCR, lists solely in-frame clones and lacks some. V, J and clone size are those of that table, while D and trimming were read from the DNA. The repertoire holds approximately 280,000 clones, roughly 90% seen once, with approximately 4.6% in the top ten. CDR1 and CDR2 (germline): MNHEY, SVGAGI. V shed 2 bases and J shed 6 bases, with 10 bases lying between them. The CDR3 contains 13 residues. The receptor was derived from a middle-aged man with acute or convalescent COVID-19. Specimen: peripheral blood. V usage is TRBV6-5 and J usage is TRBJ1-1; possible D gene TRBD1, 6 bases. CDR3 protein: CASSYQGYAEAFF. The CDR3 DNA follows: TGTGCCAGCAGTTACCAGGGGTACGCTGAAGCTTTCTTT.